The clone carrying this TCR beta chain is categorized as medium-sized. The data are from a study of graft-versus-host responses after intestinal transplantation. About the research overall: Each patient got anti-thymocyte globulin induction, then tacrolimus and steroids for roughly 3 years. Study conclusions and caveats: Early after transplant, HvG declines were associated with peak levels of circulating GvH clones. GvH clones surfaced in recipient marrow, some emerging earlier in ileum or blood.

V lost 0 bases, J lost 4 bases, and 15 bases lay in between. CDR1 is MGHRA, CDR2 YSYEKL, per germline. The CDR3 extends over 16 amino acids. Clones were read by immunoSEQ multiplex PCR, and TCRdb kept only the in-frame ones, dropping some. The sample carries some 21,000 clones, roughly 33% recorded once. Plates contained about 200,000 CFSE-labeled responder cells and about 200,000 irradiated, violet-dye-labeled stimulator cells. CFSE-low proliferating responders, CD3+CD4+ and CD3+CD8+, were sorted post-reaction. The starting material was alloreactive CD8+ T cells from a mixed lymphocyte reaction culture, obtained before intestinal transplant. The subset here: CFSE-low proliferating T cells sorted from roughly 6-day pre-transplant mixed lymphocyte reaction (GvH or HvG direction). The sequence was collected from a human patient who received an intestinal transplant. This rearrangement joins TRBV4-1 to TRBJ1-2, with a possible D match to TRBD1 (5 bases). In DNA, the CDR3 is TGCGCCAGCAGCCAAGAGGGGCAGGGTGCCCCCTATGGCTACACCTTC. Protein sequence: CASSQEGQGAPYGYTF.